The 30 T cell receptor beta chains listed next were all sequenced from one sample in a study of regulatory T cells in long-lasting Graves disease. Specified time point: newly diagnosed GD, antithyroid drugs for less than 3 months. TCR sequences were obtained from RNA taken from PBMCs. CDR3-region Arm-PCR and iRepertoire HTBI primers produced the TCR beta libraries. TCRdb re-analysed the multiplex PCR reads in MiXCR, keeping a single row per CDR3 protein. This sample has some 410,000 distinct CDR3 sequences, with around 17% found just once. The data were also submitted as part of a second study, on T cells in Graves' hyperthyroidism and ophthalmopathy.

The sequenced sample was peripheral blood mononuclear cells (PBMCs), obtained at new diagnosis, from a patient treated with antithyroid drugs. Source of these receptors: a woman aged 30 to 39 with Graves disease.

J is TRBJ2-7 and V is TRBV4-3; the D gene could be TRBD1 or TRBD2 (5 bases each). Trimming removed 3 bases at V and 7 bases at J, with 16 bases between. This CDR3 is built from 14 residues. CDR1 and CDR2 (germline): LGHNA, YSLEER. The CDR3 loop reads CASSQGPGPEEQYF. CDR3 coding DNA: TGCGCCAGCAGCCAGGGGCCGGGGCCTGAGGAGCAGTACTTC.

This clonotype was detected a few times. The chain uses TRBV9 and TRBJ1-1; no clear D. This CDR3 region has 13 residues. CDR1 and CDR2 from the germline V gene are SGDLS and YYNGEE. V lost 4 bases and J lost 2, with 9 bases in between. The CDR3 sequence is CASSPQRNTEAFF. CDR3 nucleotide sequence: TGTGCCAGCAGCCCACAGAGAAACACTGAAGCTTTCTTT.

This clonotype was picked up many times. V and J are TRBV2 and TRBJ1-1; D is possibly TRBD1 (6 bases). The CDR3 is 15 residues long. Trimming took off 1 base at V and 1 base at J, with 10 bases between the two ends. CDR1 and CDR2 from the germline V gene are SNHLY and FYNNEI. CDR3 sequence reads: CASSEEGVGNTEAFF. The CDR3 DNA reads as TGTGCCAGCAGTGAAGAGGGGGTAGGGAACACTGAAGCTTTCTTT.

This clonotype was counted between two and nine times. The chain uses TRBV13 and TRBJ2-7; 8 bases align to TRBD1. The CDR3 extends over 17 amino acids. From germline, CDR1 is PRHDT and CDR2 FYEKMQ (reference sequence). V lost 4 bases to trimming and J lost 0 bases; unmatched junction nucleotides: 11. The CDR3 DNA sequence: TGTGCCAGCAGCTCCCAGCCTTACAGGGGGATCTCCTACGAGCAGTACTTC. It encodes CASSSQPYRGISYEQYF.

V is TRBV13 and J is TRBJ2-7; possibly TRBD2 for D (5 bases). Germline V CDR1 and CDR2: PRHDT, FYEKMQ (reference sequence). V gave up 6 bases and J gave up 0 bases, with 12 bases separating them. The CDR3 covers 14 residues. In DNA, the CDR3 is TGTGCCAGCAGTTACCGGGGAGCCTCCTACGAGCAGTACTTC. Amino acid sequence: CASSYRGASYEQYF.

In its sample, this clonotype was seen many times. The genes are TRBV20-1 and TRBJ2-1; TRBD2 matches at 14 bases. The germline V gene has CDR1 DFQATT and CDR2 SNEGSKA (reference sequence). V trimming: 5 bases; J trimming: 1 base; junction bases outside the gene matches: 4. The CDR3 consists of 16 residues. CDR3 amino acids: CSAVGLAGGSYNEQFF. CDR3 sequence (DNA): TGCAGTGCTGTCGGACTAGCGGGAGGATCCTACAATGAGCAGTTCTTC.

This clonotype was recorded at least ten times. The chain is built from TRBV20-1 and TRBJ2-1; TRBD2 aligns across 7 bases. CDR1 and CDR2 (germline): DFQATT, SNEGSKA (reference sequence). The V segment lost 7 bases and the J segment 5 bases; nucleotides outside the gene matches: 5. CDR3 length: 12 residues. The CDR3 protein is CSGPTSNNEQFF. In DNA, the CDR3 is TGCAGTGGGCCGACTAGCAACAATGAGCAGTTCTTC.

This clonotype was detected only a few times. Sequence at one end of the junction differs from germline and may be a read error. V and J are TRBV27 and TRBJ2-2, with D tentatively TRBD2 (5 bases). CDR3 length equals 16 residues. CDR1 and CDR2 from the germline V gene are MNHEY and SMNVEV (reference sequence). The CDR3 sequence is CASSPLAPPNTGEPFF. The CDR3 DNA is TGTGCCAGCAGCCCTCTTGCACCTCCGAACACCGGGGAGCCGTTTTTT.

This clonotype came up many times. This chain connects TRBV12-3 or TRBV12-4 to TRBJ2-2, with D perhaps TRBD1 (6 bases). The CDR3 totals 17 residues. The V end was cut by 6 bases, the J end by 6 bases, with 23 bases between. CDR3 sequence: CASRPVGGTSRSGELFF. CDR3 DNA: TGTGCCAGCAGACCCGTCGGTGGGACATCCAGGTCCGGGGAGCTGTTTTTT.

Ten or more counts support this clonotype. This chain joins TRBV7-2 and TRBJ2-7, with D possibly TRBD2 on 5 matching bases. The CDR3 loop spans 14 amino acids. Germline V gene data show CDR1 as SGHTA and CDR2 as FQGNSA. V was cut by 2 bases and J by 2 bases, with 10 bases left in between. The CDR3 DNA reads TGTGCCAGCAGCTTATGGATCGGGACCTACGAGCAGTACTTC. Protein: CASSLWIGTYEQYF. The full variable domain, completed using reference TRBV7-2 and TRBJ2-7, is GAGVSQSPSNKVTEKGKDVELRCDPISGHTALYWYRQSLGQGLEFLIYFQGNSAPDKSGLPSDRFSAERTGGSVSTLTIQRTQQEDSAVYLCASSLWIGTYEQYFGPGTRLTVT.

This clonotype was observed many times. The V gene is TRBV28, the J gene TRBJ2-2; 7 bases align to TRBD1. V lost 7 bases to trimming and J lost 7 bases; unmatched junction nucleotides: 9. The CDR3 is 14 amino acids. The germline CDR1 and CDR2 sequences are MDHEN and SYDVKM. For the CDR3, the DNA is TGTGCCAGCAAGGGACAGAGGGGGTTCGGGGAGCTGTTTTTT. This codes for CASKGQRGFGELFF.

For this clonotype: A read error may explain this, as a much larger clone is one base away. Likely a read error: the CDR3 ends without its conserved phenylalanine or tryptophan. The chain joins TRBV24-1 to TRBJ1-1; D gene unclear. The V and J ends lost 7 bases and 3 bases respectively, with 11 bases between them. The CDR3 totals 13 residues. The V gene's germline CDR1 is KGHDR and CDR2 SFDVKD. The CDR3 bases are TGTGCCACCAGGTACTCGAGGGACACTGAAGCTTTCCTT. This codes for CATRYSRDTEAFL.

DNA of the CDR3: TGTGCCAGCAGCTACCTCTCAGGCTCGTATACCAAAAACATTCAGTACTTC. Amino acid sequence: CASSYLSGSYTKNIQYF. J is TRBJ2-4 and V is TRBV7-2; D ambiguous. CDR3 size: 17 residues. Germline V lookup: CDR1 SGHTA, CDR2 FQGNSA. V shed 4 bases and J shed 2 bases, with 18 bases lying between them.

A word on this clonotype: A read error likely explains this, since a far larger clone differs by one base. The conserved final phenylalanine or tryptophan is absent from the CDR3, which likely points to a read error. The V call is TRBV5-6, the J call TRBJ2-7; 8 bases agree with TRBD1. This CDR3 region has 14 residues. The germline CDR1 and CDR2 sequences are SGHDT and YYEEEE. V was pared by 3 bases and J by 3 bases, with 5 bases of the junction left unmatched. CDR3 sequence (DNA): TGTGCCAGCAGCTCTCGACAGGGGAACTACGAGCAGTACTCC. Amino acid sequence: CASSSRQGNYEQYS.

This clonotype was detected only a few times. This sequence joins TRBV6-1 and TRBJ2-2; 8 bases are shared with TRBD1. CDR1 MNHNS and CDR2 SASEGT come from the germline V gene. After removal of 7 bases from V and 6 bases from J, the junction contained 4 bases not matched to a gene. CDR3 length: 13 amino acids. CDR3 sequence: CASNDRGAGELFF. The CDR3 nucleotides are TGTGCCAGCAATGACAGGGGAGCCGGGGAGCTGTTTTTT.

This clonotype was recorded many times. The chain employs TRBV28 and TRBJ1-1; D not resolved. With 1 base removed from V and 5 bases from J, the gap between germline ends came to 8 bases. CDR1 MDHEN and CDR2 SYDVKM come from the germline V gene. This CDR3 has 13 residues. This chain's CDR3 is CASSLSRDTEAFF. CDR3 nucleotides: TGTGCCAGCAGTTTATCTAGGGATACTGAAGCTTTCTTT. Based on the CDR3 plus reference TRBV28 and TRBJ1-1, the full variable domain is DVKVTQSSRYLVKRTGEKVFLECVQDMDHENMFWYRQDPGLGLRLIYFSYDVKMKEKGDIPEGYSVSREKKERFSLILESASTNQTSMYLCASSLSRDTEAFFGQGTRLTVV.

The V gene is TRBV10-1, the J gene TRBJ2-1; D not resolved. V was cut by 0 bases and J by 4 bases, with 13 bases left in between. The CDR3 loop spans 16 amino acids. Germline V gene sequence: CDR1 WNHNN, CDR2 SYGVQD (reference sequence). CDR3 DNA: TGCGCCAGCAGTGAGTCGACGGGCCCCCCTTACAATGAGCAGTTCTTC. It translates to CASSESTGPPYNEQFF.

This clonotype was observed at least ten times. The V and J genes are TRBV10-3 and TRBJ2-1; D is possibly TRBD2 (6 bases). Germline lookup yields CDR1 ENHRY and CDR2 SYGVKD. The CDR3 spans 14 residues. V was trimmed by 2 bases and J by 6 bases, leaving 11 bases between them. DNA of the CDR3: TGTGCCATCAGTGAGCCTCCTAGCGTCAATGAGCAGTTCTTC. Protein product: CAISEPPSVNEQFF.

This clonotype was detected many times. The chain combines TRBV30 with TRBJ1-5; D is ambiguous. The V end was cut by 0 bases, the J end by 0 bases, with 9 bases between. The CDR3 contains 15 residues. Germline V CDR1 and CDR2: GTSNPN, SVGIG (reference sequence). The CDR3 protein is CAWSVGGYSNQPQHF. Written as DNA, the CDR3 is TGTGCCTGGAGTGTGGGTGGATATAGCAATCAGCCCCAGCATTTT.

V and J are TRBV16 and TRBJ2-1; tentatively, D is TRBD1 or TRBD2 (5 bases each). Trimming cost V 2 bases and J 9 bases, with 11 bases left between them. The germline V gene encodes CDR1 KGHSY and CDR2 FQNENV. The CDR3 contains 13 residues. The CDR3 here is CASSQTGRGEQFF. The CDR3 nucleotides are TGTGCCAGCAGCCAAACGGGGCGAGGTGAGCAGTTCTTC.

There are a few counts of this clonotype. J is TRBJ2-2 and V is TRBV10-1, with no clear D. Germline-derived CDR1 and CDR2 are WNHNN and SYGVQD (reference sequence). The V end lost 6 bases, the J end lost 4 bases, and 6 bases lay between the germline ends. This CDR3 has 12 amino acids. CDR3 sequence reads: CASSYGTGELFF. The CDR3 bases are TGCGCCAGCAGCTACGGCACCGGGGAGCTGTTTTTT.

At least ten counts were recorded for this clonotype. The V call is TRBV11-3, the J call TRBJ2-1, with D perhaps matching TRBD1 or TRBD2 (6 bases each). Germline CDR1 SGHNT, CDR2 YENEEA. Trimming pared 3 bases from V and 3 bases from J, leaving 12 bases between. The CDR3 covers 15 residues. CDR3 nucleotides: TGTGCCAGCAGCTTGGGGGGCGGAGGCTACAATGAGCAGTTCTTC. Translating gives CASSLGGGGYNEQFF.

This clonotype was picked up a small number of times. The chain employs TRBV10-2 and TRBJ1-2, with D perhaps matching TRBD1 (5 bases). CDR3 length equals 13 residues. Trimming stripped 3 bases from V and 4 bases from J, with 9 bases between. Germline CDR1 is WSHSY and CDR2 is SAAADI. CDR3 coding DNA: TGCGCCAGCAGTGATGGGGCGATCTATGGCTACACCTTC. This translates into CASSDGAIYGYTF.

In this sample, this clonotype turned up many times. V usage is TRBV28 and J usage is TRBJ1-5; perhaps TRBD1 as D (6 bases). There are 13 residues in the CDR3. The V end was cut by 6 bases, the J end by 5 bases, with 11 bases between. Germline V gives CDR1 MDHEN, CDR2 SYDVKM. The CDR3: CASRVRGHQPQHF. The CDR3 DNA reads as TGTGCCAGCAGGGTTCGGGGGCATCAGCCCCAGCATTTT.

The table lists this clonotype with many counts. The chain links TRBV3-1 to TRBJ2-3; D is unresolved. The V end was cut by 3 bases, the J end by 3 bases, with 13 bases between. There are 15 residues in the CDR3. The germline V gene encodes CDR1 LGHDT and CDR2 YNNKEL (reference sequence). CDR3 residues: CASSQDPARTDTQYF. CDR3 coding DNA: TGTGCCAGCAGCCAGGACCCAGCCCGGACAGATACGCAGTATTTT.

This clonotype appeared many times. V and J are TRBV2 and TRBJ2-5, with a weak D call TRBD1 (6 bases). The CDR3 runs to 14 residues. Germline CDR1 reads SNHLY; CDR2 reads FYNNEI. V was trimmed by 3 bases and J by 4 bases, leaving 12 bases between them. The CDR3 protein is CASSEGASRETQYF. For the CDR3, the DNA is TGTGCCAGCAGTGAGGGGGCTAGCCGAGAGACCCAGTACTTC.

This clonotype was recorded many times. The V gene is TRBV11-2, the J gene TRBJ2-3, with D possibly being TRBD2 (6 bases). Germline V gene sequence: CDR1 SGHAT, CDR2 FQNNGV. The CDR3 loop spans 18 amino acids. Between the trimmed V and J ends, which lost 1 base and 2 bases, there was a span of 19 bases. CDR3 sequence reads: CASSLGPSVVRDTDTQYF. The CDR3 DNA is TGTGCCAGCAGCTTAGGCCCTTCAGTTGTGCGGGACACAGATACGCAGTATTTT.

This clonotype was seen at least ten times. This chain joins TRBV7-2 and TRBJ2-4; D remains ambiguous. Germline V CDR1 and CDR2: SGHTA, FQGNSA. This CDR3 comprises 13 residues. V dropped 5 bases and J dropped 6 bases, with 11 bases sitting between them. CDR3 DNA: TGTGCCAGCAGCCGCTTCGACGCAAACATTCAGTACTTC. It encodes CASSRFDANIQYF.

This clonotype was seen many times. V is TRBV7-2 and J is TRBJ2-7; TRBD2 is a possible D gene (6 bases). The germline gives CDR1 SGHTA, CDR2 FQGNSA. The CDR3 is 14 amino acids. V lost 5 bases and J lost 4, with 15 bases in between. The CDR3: CASSDPGLLYEQYF. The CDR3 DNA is TGTGCCAGCAGCGATCCGGGACTGTTGTACGAGCAGTACTTC.

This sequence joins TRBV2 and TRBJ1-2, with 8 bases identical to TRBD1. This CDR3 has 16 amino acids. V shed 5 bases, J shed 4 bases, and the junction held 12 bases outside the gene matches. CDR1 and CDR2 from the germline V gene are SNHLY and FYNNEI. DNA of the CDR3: TGTGCCAGCAGTTTATCCGGGACAGGCGGTCTCTATGGCTACACCTTC. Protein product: CASSLSGTGGLYGYTF.